This is a list of T cell receptor beta chains from one sample in a study of T cells in Graves' hyperthyroidism and ophthalmopathy. TCRdb itself ran the multiplex PCR reads through MiXCR, one entry per CDR3 protein. Altogether about 700,000 distinct CDR3 sequences are present, 14% being singletons, with the ten largest covering roughly 10%. Sequencing was performed on blood. These receptors all come from a woman under 30 with Graves' hyperthyroidism. Both conserved end residues are part of each CDR3. D genes are given only for firm matches. Some rows mark clone size as missing; the rest say once, few, many or name a class of expanded clone.

j_call: TRBJ2-7
v_call: TRBV28
d_call: .
clone_size: many
cdr3_nt: TGTGCCAGCAGTTCGCCGAACTCCCGGGCCAACTACGAGCAGTACTTC
cdr3_aa: CASSSPNSRANYEQYF

j_call: TRBJ2-7
v_call: TRBV4-1
d_call: TRBD2
clone_size: many
cdr3_nt: TGCGCCAGCAGCCCCCTCCCCACTAGCGGGGGCTACGAGCAGTACTTC
cdr3_aa: CASSPLPTSGGYEQYF

j_call: TRBJ2-3
v_call: TRBV11-2
d_call: .
clone_size: many
cdr3_nt: TGTGCCAGCAGCTTGGTGACCCTAAGCACAGATACGCAGTATTTT
cdr3_aa: CASSLVTLSTDTQYF

j_call: TRBJ2-1
v_call: TRBV7-9
d_call: .
clone_size: few
cdr3_nt: TGTGCCAGCAGCCCAATTACAGAGCAGTTCTTC
cdr3_aa: CASSPITEQFF

j_call: TRBJ1-2
v_call: TRBV18
d_call: .
clone_size: many
cdr3_nt: TGTGCCAGCTCACCCGCAGGGGCCTATGGCTACACCTTC
cdr3_aa: CASSPAGAYGYTF

j_call: TRBJ1-5
v_call: TRBV3-1
d_call: .
clone_size: few
cdr3_nt: TGTGCCAGCAGCCAAGTCGGGGCACGACAGCCCCAGCATTTT
cdr3_aa: CASSQVGARQPQHF

j_call: TRBJ1-2
v_call: TRBV2
d_call: .
clone_size: many
cdr3_nt: TGTGCCAGGGGGGACTATGGCTACACCTTC
cdr3_aa: CARGDYGYTF

j_call: TRBJ1-3
v_call: TRBV2
d_call: TRBD1
clone_size: few
cdr3_nt: TGTGCCAGCCTGGGGACAGCTCAGAGTCTATCTGGAAACACCATATATTTT
cdr3_aa: CASLGTAQSLSGNTIYF

j_call: TRBJ2-7
v_call: TRBV28
d_call: TRBD1
clone_size: .
cdr3_nt: TGTGCCAGCAGTTTTCACAGGGGGCGCCCCCTCTACGAGCAGTACTTC
cdr3_aa: CASSFHRGRPLYEQYF

j_call: TRBJ2-7
v_call: TRBV18
d_call: .
clone_size: few
cdr3_nt: TGTGCCAGCTCTCCCGAAGAGGCCTACGAGCAGTACTTC
cdr3_aa: CASSPEEAYEQYF

j_call: TRBJ2-5
v_call: TRBV5-1
d_call: TRBD2
clone_size: .
cdr3_nt: TGCGCCAGCAGCTTCCCCACTATCGGGGGGATTTCGGAGACCCAGTACTTC
cdr3_aa: CASSFPTIGGISETQYF

j_call: TRBJ2-1
v_call: TRBV5-6
d_call: TRBD2
clone_size: many
cdr3_nt: TGTGCCAGCAGCTTGGGGGGACTAGGGGCCCATGAGCAGTTCTTC
cdr3_aa: CASSLGGLGAHEQFF

j_call: TRBJ2-7
v_call: TRBV5-1
d_call: .
clone_size: .
cdr3_nt: TGCGCCAGCAGCGCGGGGTACACCTACGAGCAGTACTTC
cdr3_aa: CASSAGYTYEQYF

j_call: TRBJ2-3
v_call: TRBV9
d_call: TRBD2
clone_size: few
cdr3_nt: TGTGCCAGCAGCGCTCGCGGGGGAGTAACTGCAACAGATACGCAGTATTTT
cdr3_aa: CASSARGGVTATDTQYF

j_call: TRBJ1-1
v_call: TRBV19
d_call: TRBD1
clone_size: few
cdr3_nt: TGTGCCAGTAGTATAAACCGGGACAGGCGGAACACTGAAGCTTTCTTT
cdr3_aa: CASSINRDRRNTEAFF

j_call: TRBJ2-1
v_call: TRBV12-5
d_call: TRBD2
clone_size: many
cdr3_nt: TGTGCTAGTGGTTTGACGGGGGGGTACAATGAGCAGTTCTTC
cdr3_aa: CASGLTGGYNEQFF

j_call: TRBJ2-1
v_call: TRBV7-2
d_call: TRBD2
clone_size: .
cdr3_nt: TGTGCCAGCAGCCATACGACGCGCGACTTCGGGGGGAATGAGCAGTTCTTC
cdr3_aa: CASSHTTRDFGGNEQFF

j_call: TRBJ2-1
v_call: TRBV9
d_call: .
clone_size: .
cdr3_nt: TGTGCCAGCAGCGTAGGTGGCGGGAGAGGGGGCAATGAGCAGTTCTTC
cdr3_aa: CASSVGGGRGGNEQFF

j_call: TRBJ1-1
v_call: TRBV28
d_call: TRBD1
clone_size: many
cdr3_nt: TGTGCCAGCAGCCACAGGGGATCCGGGCCGGGTGAAGCTTTCTTT
cdr3_aa: CASSHRGSGPGEAFF

j_call: TRBJ2-2
v_call: TRBV11-2
d_call: TRBD1
clone_size: few
cdr3_nt: TGTGCCAGCAGCCGGGACAGCACCGGGGAGCTGTTTTTT
cdr3_aa: CASSRDSTGELFF

j_call: TRBJ2-1
v_call: TRBV28
d_call: .
clone_size: .
cdr3_nt: TGTGCCAGCAGTTTTTTAACAGATGAGCAGTTCTTC
cdr3_aa: CASSFLTDEQFF

j_call: TRBJ2-1
v_call: TRBV11-2
d_call: TRBD2
clone_size: many
cdr3_nt: TGTGCCAGCGGAGCTAGCGGGAGGCCCCTACCCTACAATGAGCAGTTCTTC
cdr3_aa: CASGASGRPLPYNEQFF

j_call: TRBJ2-1
v_call: TRBV18
d_call: TRBD2
clone_size: few
cdr3_nt: TGTGCCAGCTCACCACACCTGACTAGCGGGAGGCCGAGCTCCTACAATGAGCAGTTCTTC
cdr3_aa: CASSPHLTSGRPSSYNEQFF

j_call: TRBJ2-5
v_call: TRBV27
d_call: TRBD2
clone_size: .
cdr3_nt: TGTGCCAGCAGTTCCCCGGGGCTAGCGGGAGGGCCGGAGACCCAGTACTTC
cdr3_aa: CASSSPGLAGGPETQYF

j_call: TRBJ2-7
v_call: TRBV11-2
d_call: TRBD1
clone_size: many
cdr3_nt: TGTGCCAGCAGCTTAGTTCCCGGACAGGGCGGCTACGAGCAGTACTTC
cdr3_aa: CASSLVPGQGGYEQYF

j_call: TRBJ2-3
v_call: TRBV18
d_call: .
clone_size: many
cdr3_nt: TGTGCCAGCTCACCACTTTTAGGGCTGGCAGATACGCAGTATTTT
cdr3_aa: CASSPLLGLADTQYF

j_call: TRBJ2-7
v_call: TRBV11-2
d_call: .
clone_size: many
cdr3_nt: TGTGCCAGCAGCTCCCGGGGAGGCAGCTCCTACGAGCAGTACTTC
cdr3_aa: CASSSRGGSSYEQYF